These 31 T cell receptor beta chains originate from one sample sequenced in a study of blood T cell repertoires in COVID-19 (dated by TCRdb to about 2020). Libraries were constructed by the immunoSEQ multiplex PCR assay. Not all clones reach the TCRdb copy of this immuneACCESS table, which keeps in-frame sequences only. Checked studies attribute under half of the gap to unresolved V genes and leave the rest unexplained. This sample lists 160,000 or so clones; about 80% were detected once. The ten largest clones capture roughly 19% of the sample. The material sequenced was peripheral blood. These receptors all stem from an elderly woman with acute or convalescent COVID-19.

The rearrangement links TRBV2 to TRBJ2-7; D unclear. Germline-derived CDR1 and CDR2 are SNHLY and FYNNEI. The V end lost 5 bases, the J end lost 4 bases, and 12 bases lay between the germline ends. CDR3 length: 13 amino acids. The CDR3 sequence is CASSPGEWYEQYF. As DNA, the CDR3 is TGTGCCAGCAGTCCTGGTGAGTGGTACGAGCAGTACTTC.

This chain uses TRBV30 with TRBJ1-1; D is uncertain. Germline V gives CDR1 GTSNPN, CDR2 SVGIG (reference sequence). This CDR3 spans 14 amino acids. V was clipped by 0 bases and J by 6 bases, with 14 bases between them. The CDR3: CAWSVRAGVAEAFF. The CDR3 DNA reads as TGTGCCTGGAGTGTACGAGCCGGGGTTGCTGAAGCTTTCTTT.

CDR3 nucleotides: TGCGCCAGCAGCCAAGTATATCCTAGCGGCTACAATGAGCAGTTCTTC. Its protein product is CASSQVYPSGYNEQFF. The chain has TRBV4-1 and TRBJ2-1; 7 bases map to TRBD2. The germline CDR1 and CDR2 sequences are MGHRA and YSYEKL. This CDR3 spans 16 amino acids. The junction had 6 bases not matched to a gene; V was cut back by 1 base and J by 3 bases.

This clone was seen a single time. The rearrangement joins TRBV27 to TRBJ2-3, with D perhaps matching TRBD2 (6 bases). This CDR3 has 18 amino acids. Germline CDR1 reads MNHEY; CDR2 reads SMNVEV (reference sequence). Trimming cost V 8 bases and J 0 bases, with 24 bases left between them. CDR3 sequence: CASAKVGGTGVSTDTQYF. CDR3 DNA sequence: TGTGCCAGCGCTAAAGTCGGCGGGACGGGGGTGAGCACAGATACGCAGTATTTT.

The chain uses TRBV11-2 and TRBJ2-7; D is perhaps TRBD2 (5 bases). This CDR3 comprises 14 residues. Per the germline V gene, CDR1 is SGHAT and CDR2 is FQNNGV. V lost 3 bases to trimming and J lost 6 bases, with 15 bases between them. CDR3 residues: CASSFLVGSGEQYF. In nucleotides, the CDR3 is TGTGCCAGCAGCTTCCTGGTGGGGAGCGGCGAGCAGTACTTC.

V gene TRBV4-2 combines with J gene TRBJ2-7; 7 positions match TRBD1. CDR3 length: 18 amino acids. Germline values: CDR1 LGHNA, CDR2 YNFKEQ. The V and J ends lost 4 bases and 2 bases, in that order; junction bases with no gene match: 17. CDR3 nucleotide sequence: TGTGCCAGCAGCCGAGGACAGGTTGCCCGGTTTTCGCCCTACGAGCAGTACTTC. It yields the protein CASSRGQVARFSPYEQYF.

This chain links TRBV5-4 with TRBJ1-6; 8 bases agree with TRBD1. V shed 4 bases, J shed 7 bases, and the junction held 7 bases outside the gene matches. The germline V gene encodes CDR1 SGHNT and CDR2 YYREEE (reference sequence). The CDR3 has 15 residues. CDR3 region: CASSGQGQINSPLHF. CDR3 in DNA: TGTGCCAGCAGCGGACAGGGCCAGATAAATTCACCCCTCCACTTT.

The V call is TRBV7-8, the J call TRBJ2-1, with a possible D match to TRBD2 (7 bases). Trimming removed 2 bases at V and 12 bases at J, with 17 bases between. The germline gives CDR1 SGHVS, CDR2 FQNEAQ. The CDR3 is 14 residues long. The CDR3 loop reads CASSLIGGGLPQFF. The DNA of the CDR3 is TGTGCCAGCAGCTTAATTGGCGGGGGCCTCCCGCAGTTCTTC.

The chain recombines TRBV27 with TRBJ2-7; possible D gene TRBD1, 6 bases. Germline assignment: CDR1 MNHEY and CDR2 SMNVEV (reference sequence). The V end lost 7 bases, the J end lost 2 bases, and 12 bases lay between the germline ends. This CDR3 is built from 13 residues. This CDR3 is CASMSQGTYEQYF. The CDR3 nucleotides are TGTGCCAGCATGTCACAGGGAACCTACGAGCAGTACTTC.

The genes are TRBV9 and TRBJ1-4; the match to TRBD1 covers 7 bases. The CDR3 is 16 residues long. Trimming removed 2 bases from V and 5 bases from J; junction bases left unmatched: 9. Germline V gene lookup returns CDR1 SGDLS and CDR2 YYNGEE. The CDR3 region is CASSVAPGQRNEKLFF. CDR3 DNA: TGTGCCAGCAGCGTGGCTCCGGGACAGAGGAATGAAAAACTGTTTTTT.

The chain employs TRBV18 and TRBJ1-5; D is unclear. This CDR3 has 17 amino acids. The V end lost 2 bases, the J end lost 4 bases, and 18 bases lay between the germline ends. CDR1 and CDR2 (germline): KGHSH, LQKENI. The CDR3 region is CASSPAQPATGNQPQHF. The CDR3, as DNA: TGTGCCAGCTCACCAGCGCAACCGGCCACGGGGAATCAGCCCCAGCATTTT.

The chain carries TRBV2 and TRBJ1-5, with D possibly matching TRBD1 (5 bases). The germline V gene has CDR1 SNHLY and CDR2 FYNNEI. This CDR3 comprises 17 residues. The V end was cut by 7 bases, the J end by 0 bases, with 19 bases between. The CDR3 nucleotides are TGTGCCAGCACTCTAAAGCGGGGCGGATATAGCAATCAGCCCCAGCATTTT. It translates to CASTLKRGGYSNQPQHF.

In this sample, this clone turned up once. This chain uses TRBV5-5 with TRBJ2-7; the D gene is possibly TRBD1 (6 bases). The V end lost 0 bases, the J end lost 2 bases, and 18 bases lay between the germline ends. This CDR3 has 17 amino acids. Germline V gives CDR1 SGHKS, CDR2 YYEKEE (reference sequence). CDR3 nucleotides: TGTGCCAGCAGCTTGGCCGGTAAGACAGGTCGGGCCTACGAGCAGTACTTC. Translated, it gives CASSLAGKTGRAYEQYF.

The rearrangement uses TRBV28 and TRBJ1-5; D may be TRBD1 (6 bases). The CDR3 length is 14 residues. From germline, CDR1 is MDHEN and CDR2 SYDVKM. Deletions cut 9 bases from V and 6 bases from J, with 18 bases between. CDR3 region: CASLTNRVAQPQHF. The CDR3 coding sequence is TGTGCCAGTTTAACGAACAGGGTGGCTCAGCCCCAGCATTTT.

The rearrangement joins TRBV6-5 to TRBJ1-2, with a tentative D call TRBD1 (6 bases). This CDR3 contains 14 residues. V shed 6 bases and J shed 4 bases, with 15 bases lying between them. CDR1 is MNHEY and CDR2 is SVGAGI in the germline V gene. For the CDR3, the DNA is TGTGCCAGCAGCGGGGGGGCGGAAGTCTATGGCTACACCTTC. It encodes CASSGGAEVYGYTF.

This clone was picked up one time. This chain links TRBV7-2 with TRBJ2-3, with D maybe TRBD1 (6 bases). Per germline, CDR1 SGHTA and CDR2 FQGNSA. V shed 5 bases and J shed 3 bases, with 15 bases lying between them. The CDR3 loop spans 15 amino acids. CDR3 in amino acids: CASSLWARGTDTQYF. The CDR3 DNA follows: TGTGCCAGCAGCCTGTGGGCCAGGGGTACAGATACGCAGTATTTT.

This clone has only one observation. The junction and the germline gene differ at one end; a read error may be behind it. CDR3 residues: CASSLAGVNEQFF. In nucleotides, the CDR3 is TGTGCCAGCAGCTTAGCGGGAGTCAATGAGCAGTTCTTC. The chain is built from TRBV12-3 or TRBV12-4 and TRBJ2-1, with TRBD2 matching over 9 bases. The CDR3 covers 13 residues.

This clone showed up just a few times. V gene TRBV5-1 combines with J gene TRBJ2-7, with 10 nucleotides matching TRBD1. J lost 4 bases, V lost 0 bases, and 16 bases had no gene match. This CDR3 comprises 19 residues. Looked up from germline, CDR1 is SGHRS and CDR2 is YFSETQ. CDR3 coding DNA: TGCGCCAGCAGCTTGGCCAGTAACTCCGGGACAGGGGTGGTGTACGAGCAGTACTTC. It specifies CASSLASNSGTGVVYEQYF. Based on the CDR3 plus reference TRBV5-1 and TRBJ2-7, the full variable domain is KAGVTQTPRYLIKTRGQQVTLSCSPISGHRSVSWYQQTPGQGLQFLFEYFSETQRNKGNFPGRFSGRQFSNSRSEMNVSTLELGDSALYLCASSLASNSGTGVVYEQYFGPGTRLTVT.

This chain links TRBV5-5 with TRBJ2-1, with TRBD1 identical over 9 bases. The CDR3 sequence is 15 residues long. In germline, CDR1 is SGHKS, CDR2 YYEKEE (reference sequence). The junction had 3 bases not matched to a gene; V was cut back by 1 base and J by 4 bases. The CDR3 DNA follows: TGTGCCAGCAGCTTGTTGGGACAGGGATACAATGAGCAGTTCTTC. As protein: CASSLLGQGYNEQFF.

This clone was picked up one time. The CDR3 bases are TGTGCCAGCAGCTTGGCAGCGGGGGCCTACAATGAGCAGTTCTTC. It translates to CASSLAAGAYNEQFF. This chain uses TRBV5-4 with TRBJ2-1; TRBD2 matches at 8 bases. The CDR3 is made up of 15 amino acids. Germline lookup yields CDR1 SGHNT and CDR2 YYREEE (reference sequence). After removal of 0 bases from V and 2 bases from J, the junction contained 1 base not matched to a gene. The full variable domain, rest sourced from reference TRBV5-4 and TRBJ2-1, is ETGVTQSPTHLIKTRGQQVTLRCSSQSGHNTVSWYQQALGQGPQFIFQYYREEENGRGNFPPRFSGLQFPNYSSELNVNALELDDSALYLCASSLAAGAYNEQFFGPGTRLTVL.

This clone was detected a few times. The J gene is TRBJ1-2, the V gene TRBV6-5; 11 nucleotides line up with TRBD1. Germline V gene sequence: CDR1 MNHEY, CDR2 SVGAGI. The junction had 8 bases not matched to a gene; V was cut back by 7 bases and J by 7 bases. The CDR3 extends over 14 amino acids. CDR3 DNA: TGTGCCAGCATGCTGGACAGGGGGCGACGTGGCTACACCTTC. Protein sequence: CASMLDRGRRGYTF.

The chain joins TRBV2 to TRBJ1-1, with D possibly matching TRBD1 (5 bases). This CDR3 is built from 14 residues. V was clipped by 3 bases and J by 4 bases, with 12 bases between them. Germline loops: CDR1 SNHLY, CDR2 FYNNEI. The CDR3 DNA follows: TGTGCCAGCAGTGAGTTGGGGGGGAGCACTGAAGCTTTCTTT. Translation: CASSELGGSTEAFF.

The gene calls are TRBV6-5 and TRBJ1-1, with D possibly TRBD1 on 6 matching bases. The CDR3 has 16 residues. Germline CDR1 reads MNHEY; CDR2 reads SVGAGI. V was pared by 2 bases and J by 1 base, with 14 bases between. CDR3 loop: CASSYTVVGGNTEAFF. The CDR3 nucleotides read TGTGCCAGCAGTTACACCGTTGTAGGGGGGAACACTGAAGCTTTCTTT.

V usage is TRBV13 and J usage is TRBJ2-5, with D perhaps TRBD1 (6 bases). Per germline, CDR1 PRHDT and CDR2 FYEKMQ (reference sequence). The length of the CDR3 is 14 residues. V was clipped by 5 bases and J by 0 bases, with 10 bases between them. CDR3 residues: CASSLYRDQETQYF. CDR3 DNA: TGTGCCAGCAGCCTCTACAGGGACCAAGAGACCCAGTACTTC.

The J gene is TRBJ1-2, the V gene TRBV7-2; weak D call: TRBD1 (5 bases). Germline V gene sequence: CDR1 SGHTA, CDR2 FQGNSA. The CDR3 extends over 13 amino acids. Trimming left V 2 bases short and J 7 bases short, with 11 bases between. The CDR3 is CASSLYRGGGYTF. DNA for the CDR3: TGTGCCAGCAGCTTATATAGGGGAGGTGGCTACACCTTC.

The chain is built from TRBV7-9 and TRBJ1-1, with D perhaps matching TRBD1 (5 bases). Germline CDR1 SEHNR, CDR2 FQNEAQ (reference sequence). This CDR3 contains 15 residues. The V gene lost 1 base and the J gene lost 5 bases, with 14 bases spanning the gap. The CDR3 nucleotides read TGTGCCAGCAGCTTAGGCGCCAGGGTAGGAACTGAAGCTTTCTTT. As protein: CASSLGARVGTEAFF.

V gene TRBV6-5 combines with J gene TRBJ2-1; 9 positions match TRBD2. After removal of 6 bases from V and 1 base from J, the junction contained 4 bases not matched to a gene. Germline assignment: CDR1 MNHEY and CDR2 SVGAGI. This CDR3 has 15 residues. In DNA form, the CDR3 reads TGTGCCAGCAGGAGAGCGGGAGGTTCCTACAATGAGCAGTTCTTC. It yields the protein CASRRAGGSYNEQFF.

The chain employs TRBV9 and TRBJ2-7; 8 nucleotides align to TRBD2. With V trimmed by 7 bases and J by 4 bases, 7 bases remained unmatched. Germline V gene data show CDR1 as SGDLS and CDR2 as YYNGEE. The CDR3 has 13 residues. Here the CDR3 DNA reads TGTGCCAGCTCTCCCTCGGGAGGGTACGAGCAGTACTTC. It codes for CASSPSGGYEQYF.

The chain uses TRBV3-1 (or the pseudogene TRBV3-2) and TRBJ2-7; TRBD1 matches at 9 bases. J gave up 4 bases and V 3 bases, and 4 bases lay outside the gene matches. Germline values: CDR1 LGHDT, CDR2 YNNKEL (reference sequence). The CDR3 is made up of 14 amino acids. The CDR3 reads CASSHLDRGYEQYF. CDR3 in DNA: TGTGCCAGCAGCCACCTGGACAGGGGATACGAGCAGTACTTC.

The CDR3 is CASSVGQAMNTEAFF. CDR3 nucleotides: TGTGCCAGCAGCGTCGGACAGGCAATGAACACTGAAGCTTTCTTT. The rearrangement uses TRBV7-9 and TRBJ1-1, with TRBD1 identical over 7 bases. The germline gives CDR1 SEHNR, CDR2 FQNEAQ (reference sequence). The CDR3 extends over 15 amino acids. V shed 5 bases, J shed 0 bases, and the junction held 6 bases outside the gene matches.

The V and J genes are TRBV19 and TRBJ2-5; the match to TRBD1 covers 7 bases. The CDR3 covers 12 residues. The germline CDR1 and CDR2 sequences are LNHDA and SQIVND (reference sequence). With 5 bases clipped from V and 3 bases from J, the junction kept 0 bases outside the gene matches. CDR3 residues: CASSDREETQYF. CDR3 nucleotide sequence: TGTGCCAGTAGTGACAGGGAAGAGACCCAGTACTTC.